One T cell receptor beta chain is described in this entry. This specimen comes from a study of blood T cell repertoires in COVID-19. V lost 5 bases and J lost 5; bases outside the gene matches: 12. Germline lookup yields CDR1 MNHEY and CDR2 SVGEGT. The CDR3 extends over 17 amino acids. The assay was immunoSEQ multiplex PCR, and TCRdb's table has in-frame clones only and misses some. The sample lists some 74,000 clones, roughly 92% occurring once. During active infection, Seattle patients enrolled and were then monitored through disease. The V and J genes are TRBV6-2 or TRBV6-3 and TRBJ2-3, with 11 bases identical to TRBD2. The origin of this receptor is a man aged 45-65 years with COVID-19, enrolled during active disease. Input material: peripheral blood. This chain's CDR3 is CASSHGFSGRAEDTQYF. CDR3 coding DNA: TGTGCCAGCAGTCACGGCTTTAGCGGGAGGGCTGAAGATACGCAGTATTTT.